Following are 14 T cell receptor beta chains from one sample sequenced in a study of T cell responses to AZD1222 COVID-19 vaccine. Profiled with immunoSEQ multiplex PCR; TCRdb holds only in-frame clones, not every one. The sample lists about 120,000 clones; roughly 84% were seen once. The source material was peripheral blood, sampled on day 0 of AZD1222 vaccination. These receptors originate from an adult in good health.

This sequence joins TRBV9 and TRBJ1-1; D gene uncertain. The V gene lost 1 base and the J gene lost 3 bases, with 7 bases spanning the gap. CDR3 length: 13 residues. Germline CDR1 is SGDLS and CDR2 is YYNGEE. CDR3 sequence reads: CASSVWVDTEAFF. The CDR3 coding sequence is TGTGCCAGCAGCGTATGGGTGGACACTGAAGCTTTCTTT.

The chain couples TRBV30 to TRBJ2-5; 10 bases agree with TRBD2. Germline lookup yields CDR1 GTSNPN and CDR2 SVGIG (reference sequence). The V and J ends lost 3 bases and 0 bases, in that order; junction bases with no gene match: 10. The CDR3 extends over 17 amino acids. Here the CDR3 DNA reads TGTGCCTGGAGCCCTGGATGGACTAGCGGATACCAAGAGACCCAGTACTTC. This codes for CAWSPGWTSGYQETQYF.

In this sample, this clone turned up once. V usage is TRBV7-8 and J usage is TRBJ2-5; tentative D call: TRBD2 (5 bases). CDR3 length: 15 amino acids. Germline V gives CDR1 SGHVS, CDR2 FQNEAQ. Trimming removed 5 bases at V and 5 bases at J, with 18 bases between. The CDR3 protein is CASSVNPTPGETQYF. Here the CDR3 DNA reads TGTGCCAGCAGCGTAAATCCTACCCCGGGGGAGACCCAGTACTTC.

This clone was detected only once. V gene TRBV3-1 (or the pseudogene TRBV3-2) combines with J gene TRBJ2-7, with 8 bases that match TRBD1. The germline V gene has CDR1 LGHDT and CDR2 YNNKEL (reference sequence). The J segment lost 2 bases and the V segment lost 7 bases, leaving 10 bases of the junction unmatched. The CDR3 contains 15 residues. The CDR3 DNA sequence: TGTGCCAGCACTCCCGGGACAGGAGGAGCCTACGAGCAGTACTTC. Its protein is CASTPGTGGAYEQYF.

The DNA for the CDR3 is TGTGCCAGCAGCTTTGTAGCCAGTGGAAACACCATATATTTT. It translates to CASSFVASGNTIYF. V is TRBV11-2 and J is TRBJ1-3; D unclear. The V and J ends lost 3 bases and 3 bases respectively, with 9 bases between them. The CDR3 runs to 14 residues. The V gene's germline CDR1 is SGHAT and CDR2 FQNNGV.

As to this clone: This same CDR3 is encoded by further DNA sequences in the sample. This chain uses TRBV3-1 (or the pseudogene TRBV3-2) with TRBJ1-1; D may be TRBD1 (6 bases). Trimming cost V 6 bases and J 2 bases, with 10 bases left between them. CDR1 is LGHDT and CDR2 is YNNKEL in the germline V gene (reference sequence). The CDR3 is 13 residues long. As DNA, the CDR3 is TGTGCCAGCAGTCCGGACAGTAACACTGAAGCTTTCTTT. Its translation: CASSPDSNTEAFF.

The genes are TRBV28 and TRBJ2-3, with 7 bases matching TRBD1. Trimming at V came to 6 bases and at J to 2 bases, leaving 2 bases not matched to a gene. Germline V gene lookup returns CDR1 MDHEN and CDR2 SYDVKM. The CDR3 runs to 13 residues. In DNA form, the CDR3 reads TGTGCCAGCAGGGGACAGTCCACAGATACGCAGTATTTT. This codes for CASRGQSTDTQYF.

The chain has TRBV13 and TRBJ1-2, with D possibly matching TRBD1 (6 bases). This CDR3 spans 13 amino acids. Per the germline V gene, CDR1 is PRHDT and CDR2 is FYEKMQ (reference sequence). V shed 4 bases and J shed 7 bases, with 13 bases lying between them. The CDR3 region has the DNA TGTGCCAGCAGCTCGTCCGGACAGTCTGGCTACACCTTC. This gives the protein CASSSSGQSGYTF.

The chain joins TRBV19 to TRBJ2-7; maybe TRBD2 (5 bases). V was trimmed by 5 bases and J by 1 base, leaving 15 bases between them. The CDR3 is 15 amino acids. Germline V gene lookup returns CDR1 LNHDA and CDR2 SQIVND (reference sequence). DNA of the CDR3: TGTGCCAGTAGTCCGGTTGAGGGCCTGTCCTACGAGCAGTACTTC. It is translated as CASSPVEGLSYEQYF.

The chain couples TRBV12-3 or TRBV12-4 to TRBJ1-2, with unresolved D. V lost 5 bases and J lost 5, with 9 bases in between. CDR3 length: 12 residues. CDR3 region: CASSPRRYGYTF. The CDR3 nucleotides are TGTGCCAGCAGTCCCCGACGGTATGGCTACACCTTC.

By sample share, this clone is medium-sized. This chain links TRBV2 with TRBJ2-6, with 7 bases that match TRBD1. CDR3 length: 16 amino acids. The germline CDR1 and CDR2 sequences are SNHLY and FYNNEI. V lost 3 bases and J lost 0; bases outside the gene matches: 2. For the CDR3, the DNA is TGTGCCAGCAGTGACAGGGGGAGCTCTGGGGCCAACGTCCTGACTTTC. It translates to CASSDRGSSGANVLTF.

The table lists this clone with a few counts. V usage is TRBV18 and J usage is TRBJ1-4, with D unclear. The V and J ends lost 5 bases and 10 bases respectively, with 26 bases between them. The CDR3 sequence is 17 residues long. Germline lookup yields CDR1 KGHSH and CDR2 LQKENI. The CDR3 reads CASSSGRNEGILAKLFF. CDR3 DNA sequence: TGTGCCAGCTCATCGGGCCGCAACGAGGGCATTTTGGCAAAACTGTTTTTT.

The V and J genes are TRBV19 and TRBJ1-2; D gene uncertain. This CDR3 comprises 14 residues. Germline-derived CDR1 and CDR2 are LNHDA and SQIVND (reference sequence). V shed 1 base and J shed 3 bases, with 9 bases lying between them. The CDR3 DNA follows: TGTGCCAGTAGTATAGGAGAGGATTACTATGGCTACACCTTC. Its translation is CASSIGEDYYGYTF.

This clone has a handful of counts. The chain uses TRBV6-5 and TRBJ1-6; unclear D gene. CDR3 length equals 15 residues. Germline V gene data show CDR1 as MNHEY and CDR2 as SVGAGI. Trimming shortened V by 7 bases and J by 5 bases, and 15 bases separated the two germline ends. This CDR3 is CASTPYGVDNSPLHF. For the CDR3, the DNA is TGTGCCAGCACCCCCTACGGGGTAGATAATTCACCCCTCCACTTT.